This TCR beta chain was recovered during a study of tissue T cells after allogeneic stem cell transplantation. Findings of the study overall: Anatomically similar tissues had similar TCR repertoires within each patient. Tissue-detected TCR repertoire was only partly captured by blood and spleen T cells.

This clone turned up a few times. Its antigen is unidentified. Gene names and germline match the mouse. Read data end 1 residue before the CDR3 end; the end is taken from the germline J gene. Trimming cost V 3 bases and J 3 bases; bases outside gene matches: 4. This CDR3 is 15 amino acids long. Germline V gene data show CDR1 as FNHDT and CDR2 as SITEND (reference sequence). Assay used: immunoSEQ multiplex PCR; TCRdb lists only in-frame clones, some missing. The sample shows 7,800 or so clones, approximately 34% of them seen only once. Time point: mouse harvest day 14 after allogeneic transplant. The graft held 10^6 splenic CD5+ T cells and 10^7 T-cell-depleted bone marrow cells.

The chain has TRBV19 and TRBJ2-3; the match to TRBD2 covers 10 bases. This TCR derives from a female BALB/c mouse given C57BL/6 T cells with graft-versus-host disease after an allogeneic hematopoietic cell transplant. What was sequenced was skin. The CDR3: CASSTTGGRAETLYF. CDR3 DNA, as far as it was read: TGTGCCAGCAGTACGACTGGGGGGAGAGCAGAAACGCTGTAT.